The entry that follows covers one T cell receptor (beta chain) sequence. Antigen unknown. The entry originates in a study of T cell clones after liver transplantation. The study, taken as a whole, reports: Donor-reactive sequences fell more than third party-reactive ones, suggesting partial deletion.

The CDR3 runs 12 residues. Trimming took 6 bases from V and 5 from J, leaving 11 bases between them. Germline CDR1 reads SGHNT; CDR2 reads YYREEE (reference sequence). Method: immunoSEQ multiplex PCR; TCRdb's copy keeps in-frame clones and lacks some. The sample records over 14,000 clones, around nine tenths being singletons. The source was CD8+ T cells from blood, collected before liver transplant. This sequence was found in a human donor who received a liver transplant. This rearrangement joins TRBV5-4 to TRBJ1-1, with D possibly being TRBD1 (5 bases). CDR3 region: CASTKGETEAFF. In DNA form, the CDR3 reads TGTGCCAGCACAAAAGGGGAGACTGAAGCTTTCTTT.